These 26 T cell receptor beta chains came from one sample sequenced in a study of siplizumab effects on memory and regulatory T cells. These receptors have no known antigen. Using immunoSEQ multiplex PCR, the repertoire was profiled, and TCRdb retains in-frame clones only, with some absent. The table shows fewer than 4,000 clones, with 45% to 50% occurring only once. Coculturing was carried out on the mixed lymphocyte reaction cells. It lasted six to seven days and was done at 37°C. Sequencing used CFSE-low (dividing) CD4+ T cells sorted from an allogeneic mixed lymphocyte reaction. These receptors were taken from a human donor in good health; the cells came from an allogeneic mixed lymphocyte reaction.

By sample share, this clone is medium-sized (0.01 to 0.1%). The rearrangement joins TRBV10-3 to TRBJ1-1; perhaps TRBD1 as D (5 bases). CDR1 and CDR2 (germline): ENHRY, SYGVKD. Trimming cost V 7 bases and J 0 bases, with 12 bases left between them. This CDR3 is 14 amino acids long. The CDR3 is CAINPGVLNTEAFF. CDR3 nucleotides: TGTGCCATCAACCCGGGGGTATTGAACACTGAAGCTTTCTTT.

This clone occurred a few times. The CDR3 is CASRGPWTYEQYF. The CDR3 nucleotides read TGTGCCAGCAGAGGACCTTGGACCTACGAGCAGTACTTC. The chain combines TRBV27 with TRBJ2-7; D is undetermined. V lost 6 bases and J 2 bases, leaving 11 bases between the germline ends. Germline V gives CDR1 MNHEY, CDR2 SMNVEV (reference sequence). CDR3 length equals 13 residues.

The chain couples TRBV5-4 to TRBJ1-6; 8 bases match TRBD1. This CDR3 region has 14 residues. In germline, CDR1 is SGHNT, CDR2 YYREEE (reference sequence). Unmatched junction bases numbered 6, after V lost 6 bases and J lost 7 bases. The CDR3 nucleotides read TGTGCCAGCAACCAGGACAGGGTGAATTCACCCCTCCACTTT. Protein sequence: CASNQDRVNSPLHF.

The gene calls are TRBV5-8 and TRBJ2-3; 9 bases are shared with TRBD2. This CDR3 region has 14 residues. The germline gives CDR1 SGHTS, CDR2 YDEGEE. J was trimmed by 5 bases and V by 1 base; bases with no gene match: 2. The CDR3 coding sequence is TGTGCCAGCAGCTTGCTAGCGGGATTAGATACGCAGTATTTT. Its translation: CASSLLAGLDTQYF. The full variable domain, completed using reference TRBV5-8 and TRBJ2-3, is EAGVTQSPTHLIKTRGQQATLRCSPISGHTSVYWYQQALGLGLQFLLWYDEGEERNRGNFPPRFSGRQFPNYSSELNVNALELEDSALYLCASSLLAGLDTQYFGPGTRLTVL.

V usage is TRBV6-1 and J usage is TRBJ2-5; D gene uncertain. The V end lost 10 bases, the J end lost 1 base, and 16 bases lay between the germline ends. Germline loops: CDR1 MNHNS, CDR2 SASEGT. The CDR3 consists of 14 residues. The CDR3 bases are TGTGCCACCTCTCCAAGATGGATCCAAGAGACCCAGTACTTC. Amino acid sequence: CATSPRWIQETQYF.

The rearrangement uses TRBV25-1 and TRBJ2-7; D ambiguous. Trimming pared 5 bases from V and 2 bases from J, leaving 10 bases between. Germline V gene sequence: CDR1 MGHDK, CDR2 SYGVNS. CDR3 size: 13 residues. The CDR3 here is CASSPPETYEQYF. The CDR3 coding sequence is TGTGCCAGCAGTCCCCCAGAGACCTACGAGCAGTACTTC.

J is TRBJ2-1 and V is TRBV20-1, with unresolved D. The V gene lost 8 bases and the J gene lost 7 bases, with 9 bases spanning the gap. This CDR3 region has 10 residues. The germline V gene encodes CDR1 DFQATT and CDR2 SNEGSKA (reference sequence). CDR3: CSFLRNEQFF. The CDR3, as DNA: TGCAGTTTTTTAAGGAATGAGCAGTTCTTC.

This clone was counted between two and nine times. The rearrangement links TRBV9 to TRBJ2-5; D is unclear. This CDR3 has 13 residues. The germline V gene encodes CDR1 SGDLS and CDR2 YYNGEE. Between the trimmed V and J ends, which lost 0 bases and 4 bases, there was a span of 7 bases. The CDR3 region has the DNA TGTGCCAGCAGCGTAGGCTCCATAGAGACCCAGTACTTC. This encodes CASSVGSIETQYF. Full variable domain (rest looked up from reference TRBV9 and TRBJ2-5): DSGVTQTPKHLITATGQRVTLRCSPRSGDLSVYWYQQSLDQGLQFLIQYYNGEERAKGNILERFSAQQFPDLHSELNLSSLELGDSALYFCASSVGSIETQYFGPGTRLLVL.

The V call is TRBV5-1, the J call TRBJ2-3; the D is unclear. V lost 0 bases, J lost 4 bases, and 9 bases lay in between. The CDR3 contains 14 residues. The germline CDR1 and CDR2 sequences are SGHRS and YFSETQ. DNA for the CDR3: TGCGCCAGCAGCTTGGACGTTCCCGCAGATACGCAGTATTTT. Residues: CASSLDVPADTQYF. Full variable domain (remainder filled in from reference TRBV5-1 and TRBJ2-3): KAGVTQTPRYLIKTRGQQVTLSCSPISGHRSVSWYQQTPGQGLQFLFEYFSETQRNKGNFPGRFSGRQFSNSRSEMNVSTLELGDSALYLCASSLDVPADTQYFGPGTRLTVL.

The chain links TRBV7-9 to TRBJ2-6; 8 nucleotides align to TRBD1. V trimming: 5 bases; J trimming: 2 bases; junction bases outside the gene matches: 11. CDR1 SEHNR and CDR2 FQNEAQ come from the germline V gene (reference sequence). The CDR3 spans 18 residues. The CDR3, as DNA: TGTGCCAGCAGCCCGATATTAGGGGACAGGACTGGGGCCAACGTCCTGACTTTC. Its translation is CASSPILGDRTGANVLTF.

The chain is built from TRBV7-9 and TRBJ2-2, with D uncertain. Germline-derived CDR1 and CDR2 are SEHNR and FQNEAQ (reference sequence). Deletions cut 5 bases from V and 0 bases from J, with 19 bases between. The CDR3 is 18 residues long. CDR3 coding DNA: TGTGCCAGCAGCCCTCCAAACTCCCGGCCCGCGAACACCGGGGAGCTGTTTTTT. Translating gives CASSPPNSRPANTGELFF.

V is TRBV20-1 and J is TRBJ2-1, with D unresolved. V was trimmed by 6 bases and J by 8 bases, leaving 8 bases between them. This CDR3 is 10 amino acids long. Germline lookup yields CDR1 DFQATT and CDR2 SNEGSKA (reference sequence). The chain's CDR3 is CSALKYEQFF. The CDR3 DNA reads as TGCAGTGCGCTTAAATATGAGCAGTTCTTC.

A few counts support this clone. The rearrangement joins TRBV5-1 to TRBJ2-5; D not resolved. This CDR3 spans 14 amino acids. CDR1 and CDR2 from the germline V gene are SGHRS and YFSETQ. Trimming took 0 bases from V and 2 from J, leaving 8 bases between them. For the CDR3, the DNA is TGCGCCAGCAGCTTGGTAACAGTACAAGAGACCCAGTACTTC. It codes for CASSLVTVQETQYF.

This clone was observed a few times. The V call is TRBV20-1, the J call TRBJ2-5; D is tentatively TRBD1 or TRBD2 (5 bases each). The germline V gene has CDR1 DFQATT and CDR2 SNEGSKA (reference sequence). This CDR3 region has 11 residues. Trimming shortened V by 6 bases and J by 7 bases, and 12 bases separated the two germline ends. CDR3 DNA: TGCAGTGCATTGGGGGTCGGGACCCAGTACTTC. Translating gives CSALGVGTQYF.

This clone was counted a few times. The V call is TRBV5-4, the J call TRBJ1-1; D remains unclear. The germline V gene has CDR1 SGHNT and CDR2 YYREEE (reference sequence). The CDR3 consists of 12 residues. Trimming pared 0 bases from V and 4 bases from J, leaving 4 bases between. The DNA of the CDR3 is TGTGCCAGCAGCTTGGCGGCCACTGAAGCTTTCTTT. Its protein product is CASSLAATEAFF. The whole variable domain, remainder taken from reference TRBV5-4 and TRBJ1-1, is ETGVTQSPTHLIKTRGQQVTLRCSSQSGHNTVSWYQQALGQGPQFIFQYYREEENGRGNFPPRFSGLQFPNYSSELNVNALELDDSALYLCASSLAATEAFFGQGTRLTVV.

This clone was picked up a small number of times. V gene TRBV2 combines with J gene TRBJ2-3; 9 nucleotides agree with TRBD1. The ends lost 4 bases at V and 4 bases at J; junction bases unmatched: 6. Per the germline V gene, CDR1 is SNHLY and CDR2 is FYNNEI. CDR3 length equals 15 residues. Here the CDR3 reads CASSVRTGAADTQYF. In nucleotides, the CDR3 is TGTGCCAGCAGTGTACGGACAGGGGCCGCAGATACGCAGTATTTT. The whole variable domain, remainder taken from reference TRBV2 and TRBJ2-3, is EPEVTQTPSHQVTQMGQEVILRCVPISNHLYFYWYRQILGQKVEFLVSFYNNEISEKSEIFDDQFSVERPDGSNFTLKIRSTKLEDSAMYFCASSVRTGAADTQYFGPGTRLTVL.

Turning to this clone: The junction does not match germline at one end; this may be a read error. The V call is TRBV18, the J call TRBJ2-7; D possibly uses TRBD1 or TRBD2 (5 bases each). From germline, CDR1 is KGHSH and CDR2 LQKENI. CDR3 size: 13 residues. The DNA of the CDR3 is TGTACCAGCTCGGGGCAGGAGCGCTACGAGCAGTACTTC. Encoded protein: CTSSGQERYEQYF.

The V and J genes are TRBV4-1 and TRBJ2-3; 8 bases are a match to TRBD1. This CDR3 has 15 amino acids. Germline CDR1 reads MGHRA; CDR2 reads YSYEKL. V was clipped by 3 bases and J by 3 bases; unmatched bases: 5. The CDR3 loop reads CASSQRTGTTDTQYF. CDR3 nucleotide sequence: TGCGCCAGCAGCCAGAGGACAGGGACGACAGATACGCAGTATTTT.

V gene TRBV30 combines with J gene TRBJ2-4; 9 bases fit TRBD1. Per the germline V gene, CDR1 is GTSNPN and CDR2 is SVGIG (reference sequence). J gave up 11 bases and V 4 bases, and 9 bases lay outside the gene matches. There are 13 residues in the CDR3. The CDR3 region is CAWNKDRGVFQYF. DNA for the CDR3: TGTGCCTGGAACAAGGACAGGGGAGTGTTTCAGTACTTC.

This chain connects TRBV6-5 to TRBJ1-1; weak D call: TRBD1 (5 bases). CDR1 MNHEY and CDR2 SVGAGI come from the germline V gene. The ends were cut back, 5 bases at V and 4 bases at J, with 11 bases in the middle. The CDR3 contains 13 residues. The CDR3 DNA sequence: TGTGCCAGCAGTCTACAGGTGGGCACTGAAGCTTTCTTT. Its protein is CASSLQVGTEAFF.

Only a few counts were recorded for this clone. The V and J genes are TRBV10-3 and TRBJ1-1; 9 bases are shared with TRBD1. The length of the CDR3 is 14 residues. With 5 bases clipped from V and 8 bases from J, the junction kept 9 bases outside the gene matches. Germline assignment: CDR1 ENHRY and CDR2 SYGVKD. CDR3 nucleotide sequence: TGTGCCATCAGTAGGGACAGGGTCGACAGGGAAGCTTTCTTT. Its protein product is CAISRDRVDREAFF.

This clone appeared a few times. The J gene is TRBJ1-1, the V gene TRBV18; D is ambiguous. Germline assignment: CDR1 KGHSH and CDR2 LQKENI. The V end was cut by 3 bases, the J end by 2 bases, with 16 bases between. The CDR3 is 16 amino acids. Written as DNA, the CDR3 is TGTGCCAGCTCACCGTACTTACTCTCACTCAACACTGAAGCTTTCTTT. This translates into CASSPYLLSLNTEAFF.

The chain carries TRBV18 and TRBJ2-5, with TRBD2 identical over 8 bases. The CDR3 runs to 13 residues. J gave up 5 bases and V 1 base, and 0 bases lay outside the gene matches. CDR1 is KGHSH, CDR2 LQKENI, per germline. CDR3 coding DNA: TGTGCCAGCTCACCACGACTAGCGGAGACCCAGTACTTC. This encodes CASSPRLAETQYF.

Only a few counts were recorded for this clone. The genes are TRBV27 and TRBJ1-2; 10 bases map to TRBD1. Trimming cost V 2 bases and J 7 bases; bases outside gene matches: 13. This CDR3 region has 17 residues. CDR1 is MNHEY and CDR2 is SMNVEV in the germline V gene (reference sequence). CDR3 nucleotides: TGTGCCAGCAGTTTACGTGAGGGAGGACAGGGGGTAGGTGGCTACACCTTC. Its translation: CASSLREGGQGVGGYTF.

The chain has TRBV10-3 and TRBJ2-3; D not resolved. The germline V gene has CDR1 ENHRY and CDR2 SYGVKD. The CDR3 length is 19 residues. Trimming took 1 base from V and 0 from J, leaving 20 bases between them. The CDR3 DNA is TGTGCCATCAGTGAGTTTCAGGACGTTCGTGCATTTAGCACAGATACGCAGTATTTT. This gives the protein CAISEFQDVRAFSTDTQYF.

V and J are TRBV7-3 and TRBJ2-1; unclear D gene. Trimming cost V 1 base and J 6 bases, with 10 bases left between them. The germline CDR1 and CDR2 sequences are SGHTA and FQGTGA. This CDR3 contains 14 residues. DNA for the CDR3: TGTGCCAGCAGCTTAATTGGTTTCGGCAATGAGCAGTTCTTC. This gives the protein CASSLIGFGNEQFF.